This TCR beta chain was documented in a study of cytomegalovirus exposure and HLA in healthy donors. Study-level background: It was reported in a later analysis that the roughly 120 validation repertoires used the same platform as the roughly 700 first-cohort repertoires. Whole-study results and caveats: Listed as cytomegalovirus-associated were approximately 160 TCR beta chains. As confirmed in vitro, three CMV-associated chains were specific for CMV antigens.

The approximately 120-subject validation cohort, separate from the approximately 670-subject first cohort, included the donors. Trimming at V came to 6 bases and at J to 2 bases, leaving 4 bases not matched to a gene. Germline V gene sequence: CDR1 SQVTM, CDR2 ANQGSEA. This CDR3 spans 13 amino acids. This clone was observed once. Its specificity is unknown. Some clones are missing from TCRdb's copy, which holds only in-frame ones; the method was immunoSEQ multiplex PCR. The profile covers 150,000 or so clones, with 86% appearing a single time and about 2.5% taken by the ten largest. The TCR comes from a man between 18 and 29 years old in good health and CMV-seropositive. Sequencing input: PBMCs. This chain links TRBV29-1 with TRBJ1-3, with 7 bases identical to TRBD1. CDR3 in amino acids: CSVAGQAGNTIYF. The CDR3 DNA is TGCAGCGTGGCCGGACAGGCTGGAAACACCATATATTTT.